This entry lists 8 T cell receptor beta chains sequenced from one sample in a study of T-cell reconstitution after alpha-beta-depleted transplantation in children. TCRbeta library preparation incorporated unique molecular identifiers. TCRdb re-called the PCR reads through MiXCR, storing one row per CDR3 protein. The sample records about 460,000 distinct CDR3 sequences, approximately 10% being singletons. This specimen was PBMCs, mostly from graft donor cells, taken 180 days after TCRalphabeta/CD19-depleted stem cell transplant. These receptors came from a female patient younger than 10 who had a stem cell transplant for aplastic anemia, so the T cells may come from the graft donor.

In its sample, this clonotype was seen many times. J is TRBJ2-2 and V is TRBV5-1; the D is unclear. This CDR3 is built from 12 residues. Germline CDR1 reads SGHRS; CDR2 reads YFSETQ. V was shortened by 5 bases and J by 6 bases, with 8 bases between the two germline ends. The CDR3 DNA reads TGCGCCAGCAGGACCCCCCCCGGGGAGCTGTTTTTT. It translates to CASRTPPGELFF.

This clonotype was recorded many times. The chain uses TRBV9 and TRBJ1-2; the match to TRBD1 covers 7 bases. Germline lookup yields CDR1 SGDLS and CDR2 YYNGEE. CDR3 size: 14 residues. With 3 bases clipped from V and 8 bases from J, the junction kept 10 bases outside the gene matches. The CDR3 bases are TGTGCCAGCAGCGACATAAAAACAGGGGTCGGCTACACCTTC. Protein: CASSDIKTGVGYTF.

This clonotype has just a few counts. This rearrangement joins TRBV29-1 to TRBJ1-2, with TRBD1 matching 8 bases. In germline, CDR1 is SQVTM, CDR2 ANQGSEA. There are 12 residues in the CDR3. V dropped 7 bases and J dropped 6; count of bases not matched to a gene: 7. The CDR3 protein is CSARTGPDGYTF. The CDR3 DNA is TGCAGCGCAAGGACAGGGCCTGATGGCTACACCTTC. Together with reference TRBV29-1 and TRBJ1-2, the CDR3 gives the full variable domain: SAVISQKPSRDICQRGTSLTIQCQVDSQVTMMFWYRQQPGQSLTLIATANQGSEATYESGFVIDKFPISRPNLTFSTLTVSNMSPEDSSIYLCSARTGPDGYTFGSGTRLTVV.

A few counts support this clonotype. This chain connects TRBV5-6 to TRBJ1-1; no clear D. The V and J ends lost 1 base and 0 bases respectively, with 10 bases between them. The germline gives CDR1 SGHDT, CDR2 YYEEEE. This CDR3 spans 15 amino acids. CDR3 loop: CASSLLQQMNTEAFF. CDR3 DNA: TGTGCCAGCAGCTTGTTGCAGCAGATGAACACTGAAGCTTTCTTT.

The chain is built from TRBV28 and TRBJ2-5, with a possible D match to TRBD2 (7 bases). V dropped 3 bases and J dropped 4 bases, with 30 bases sitting between them. The CDR3 is 20 residues long. The germline gives CDR1 MDHEN, CDR2 SYDVKM. Here the CDR3 reads CASSFLGGFSAGERGETQYF. The CDR3 DNA reads TGTGCCAGCAGTTTTCTAGGGGGTTTTTCTGCGGGAGAACGGGGAGAGACCCAGTACTTC.

This clonotype has just a few counts. The chain combines TRBV2 with TRBJ2-5; D is ambiguous. V lost 1 base and J 5 bases, leaving 8 bases between the germline ends. Germline V gene data show CDR1 as SNHLY and CDR2 as FYNNEI. The CDR3 extends over 13 amino acids. CDR3 sequence (DNA): TGTGCCAGCAGTGAAGTGGATGGGGAGACCCAGTACTTC. Protein: CASSEVDGETQYF.

This clonotype came up many times. The rearrangement joins TRBV6-2 or TRBV6-3 to TRBJ2-7, with D unresolved. The CDR3 totals 11 residues. The germline CDR1 and CDR2 sequences are MNHEY and SVGEGT. Between the trimmed V and J ends, which lost 6 bases and 4 bases, there was a span of 7 bases. This CDR3 is CASSSRYEQYV. CDR3 DNA sequence: TGTGCCAGCAGCTCGCGATACGAGCAGTACGTC.

The J gene is TRBJ2-1, the V gene TRBV7-2; 8 bases fit TRBD2. V dropped 2 bases and J dropped 3; count of bases not matched to a gene: 3. Germline-derived CDR1 and CDR2 are SGHTA and FQGNSA. This CDR3 has 15 amino acids. The CDR3 loop is CASSLSGLGYNEQFF. The CDR3 DNA reads as TGTGCCAGCAGCTTATCGGGACTAGGCTACAATGAGCAGTTCTTC. Full variable domain (rest looked up from reference TRBV7-2 and TRBJ2-1): GAGVSQSPSNKVTEKGKDVELRCDPISGHTALYWYRQSLGQGLEFLIYFQGNSAPDKSGLPSDRFSAERTGGSVSTLTIQRTQQEDSAVYLCASSLSGLGYNEQFFGPGTRLTVL.